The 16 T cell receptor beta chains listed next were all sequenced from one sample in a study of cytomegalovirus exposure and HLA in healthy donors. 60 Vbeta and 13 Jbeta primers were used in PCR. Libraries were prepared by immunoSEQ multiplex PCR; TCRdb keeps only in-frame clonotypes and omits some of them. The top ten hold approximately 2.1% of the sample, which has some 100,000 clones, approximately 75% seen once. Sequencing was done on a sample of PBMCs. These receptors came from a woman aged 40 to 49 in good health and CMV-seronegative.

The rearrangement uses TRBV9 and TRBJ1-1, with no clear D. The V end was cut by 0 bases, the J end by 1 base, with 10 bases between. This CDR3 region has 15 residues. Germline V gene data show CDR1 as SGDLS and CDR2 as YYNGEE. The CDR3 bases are TGTGCCAGCAGCGTAGTCAACAGAAAGAACACTGAAGCTTTCTTT. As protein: CASSVVNRKNTEAFF.

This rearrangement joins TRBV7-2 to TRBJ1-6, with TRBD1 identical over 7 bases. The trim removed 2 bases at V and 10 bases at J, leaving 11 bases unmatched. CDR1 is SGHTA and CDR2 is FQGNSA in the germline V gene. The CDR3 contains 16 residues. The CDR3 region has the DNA TGTGCCAGCAGCTTACCATTAACAGGGGACGGGTCACCCCTCCACTTT. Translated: CASSLPLTGDGSPLHF.

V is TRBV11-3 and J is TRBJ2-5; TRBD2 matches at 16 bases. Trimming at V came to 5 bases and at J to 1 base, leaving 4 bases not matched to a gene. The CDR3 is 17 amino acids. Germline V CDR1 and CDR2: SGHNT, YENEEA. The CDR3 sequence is CASSQGLAGGAQETQYF. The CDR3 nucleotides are TGTGCCAGCAGCCAGGGACTAGCGGGAGGGGCCCAAGAGACCCAGTACTTC.

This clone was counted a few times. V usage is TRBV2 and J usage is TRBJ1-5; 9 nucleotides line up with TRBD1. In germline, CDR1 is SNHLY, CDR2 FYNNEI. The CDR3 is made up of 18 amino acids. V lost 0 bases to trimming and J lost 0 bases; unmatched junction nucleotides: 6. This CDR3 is CASSEADRDRASNQPQHF. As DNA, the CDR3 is TGTGCCAGCAGTGAAGCCGACCGGGACAGGGCTAGCAATCAGCCCCAGCATTTT.

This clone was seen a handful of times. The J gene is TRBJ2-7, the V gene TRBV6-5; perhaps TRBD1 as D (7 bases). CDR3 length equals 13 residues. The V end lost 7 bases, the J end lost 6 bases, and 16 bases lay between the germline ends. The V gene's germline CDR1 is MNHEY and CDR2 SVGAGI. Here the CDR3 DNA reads TGTGCCAGCAATAAGTACAGGGGAGGCGAGCAGTACTTC. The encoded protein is CASNKYRGGEQYF.

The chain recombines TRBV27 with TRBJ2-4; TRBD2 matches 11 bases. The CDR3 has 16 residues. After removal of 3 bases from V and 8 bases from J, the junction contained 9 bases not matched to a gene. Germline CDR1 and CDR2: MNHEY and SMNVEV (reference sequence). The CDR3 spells CASSFSGRAGFDIQYF. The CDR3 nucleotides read TGTGCCAGCAGTTTTAGCGGGAGGGCCGGTTTTGACATTCAGTACTTC.

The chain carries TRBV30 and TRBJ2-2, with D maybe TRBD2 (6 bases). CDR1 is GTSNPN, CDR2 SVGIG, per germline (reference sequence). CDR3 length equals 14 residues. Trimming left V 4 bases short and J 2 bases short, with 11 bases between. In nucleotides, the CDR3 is TGTGCCTGGAAGCAGGGACTTAACACCGGGGAGCTGTTTTTT. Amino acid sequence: CAWKQGLNTGELFF.

CDR3 DNA: TGTGCCAGCAGCCCGGGGGGGGCAGGGGAGACCCAGTACTTC. Protein sequence: CASSPGGAGETQYF. The chain carries TRBV7-3 and TRBJ2-5; 8 bases match TRBD2. The CDR3 sequence is 14 residues long. V shed 5 bases and J 5 bases; nucleotides not matched to a gene: 7. Germline V lookup: CDR1 SGHTA, CDR2 FQGTGA.

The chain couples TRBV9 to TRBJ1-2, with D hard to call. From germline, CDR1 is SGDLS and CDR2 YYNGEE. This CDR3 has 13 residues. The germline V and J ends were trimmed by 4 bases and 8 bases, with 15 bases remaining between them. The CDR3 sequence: CASSPRVGVGYTF. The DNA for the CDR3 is TGTGCCAGCAGCCCACGGGTCGGGGTAGGCTACACCTTC.

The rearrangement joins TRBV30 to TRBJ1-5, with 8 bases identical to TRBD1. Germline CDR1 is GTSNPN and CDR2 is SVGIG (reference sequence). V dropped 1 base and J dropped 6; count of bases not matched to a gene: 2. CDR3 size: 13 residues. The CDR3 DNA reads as TGTGCCTGGAGTGCCACAGGGGGTCAGCCCCAGCATTTT. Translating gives CAWSATGGQPQHF.

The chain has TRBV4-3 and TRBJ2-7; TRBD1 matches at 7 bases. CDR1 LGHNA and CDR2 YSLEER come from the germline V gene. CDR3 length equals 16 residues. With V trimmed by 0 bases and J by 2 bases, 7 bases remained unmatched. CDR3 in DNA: TGCGCCAGCAGCCAAGAGGGCCGGGACAGACCCTACGAGCAGTACTTC. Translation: CASSQEGRDRPYEQYF.

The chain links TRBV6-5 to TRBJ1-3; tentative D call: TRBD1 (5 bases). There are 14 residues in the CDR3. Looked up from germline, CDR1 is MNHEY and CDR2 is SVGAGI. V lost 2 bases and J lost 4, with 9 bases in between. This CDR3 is CASSYDHRGNTIYF. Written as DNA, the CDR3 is TGTGCCAGCAGTTACGACCACAGGGGAAACACCATATATTTT.

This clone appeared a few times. CDR3 in DNA: TGTGCCAGCAGCTTACTAGCGGGGAGCTCCTACGAGCAGTACTTC. Protein: CASSLLAGSSYEQYF. The genes are TRBV7-2 and TRBJ2-7, with TRBD2 matching 9 bases. This CDR3 has 15 amino acids. The V gene end was trimmed by 2 bases and the J gene end by 0 bases; junction bases not matched to a gene: 2. The germline gives CDR1 SGHTA, CDR2 FQGNSA.

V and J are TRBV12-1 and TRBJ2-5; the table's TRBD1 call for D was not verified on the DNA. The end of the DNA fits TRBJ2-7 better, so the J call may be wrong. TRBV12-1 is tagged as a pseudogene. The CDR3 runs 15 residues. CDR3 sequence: CASSAPGQGAGEQYF. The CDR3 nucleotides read TGTGCCAGCAGCGCTCCGGGACAGGGGGCTGGCGAGCAGTACTTC.

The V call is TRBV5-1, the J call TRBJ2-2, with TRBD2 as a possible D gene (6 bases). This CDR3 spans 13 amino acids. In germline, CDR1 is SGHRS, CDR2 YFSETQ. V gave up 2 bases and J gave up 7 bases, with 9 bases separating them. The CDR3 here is CASSFSGGGELFF. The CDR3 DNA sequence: TGCGCCAGCAGCTTTTCCGGGGGCGGGGAGCTGTTTTTT.

CDR3 protein: CASSLDPSFPRELFF. The CDR3 DNA reads TGCGCCAGCAGCTTGGATCCTAGTTTCCCCAGGGAGCTGTTTTTT. This rearrangement joins TRBV5-1 to TRBJ2-2; no reliable D call. Deletions cut 0 bases from V and 9 bases from J, with 15 bases between. The CDR3 runs to 15 residues. Germline loops: CDR1 SGHRS, CDR2 YFSETQ.